The rows below give T cell receptor beta chains drawn from one sample of a study of blood T cell repertoires in COVID-19. Sequenced by immunoSEQ multiplex PCR; TCRdb stores in-frame clones only, minus some. The data hold hundreds of thousands of clones, with approximately 85% observed a single time. Sequenced input: peripheral blood. These receptors all stem from a middle-aged man with active or convalescent COVID-19. The CDR3 runs from the conserved cysteine through the conserved F or W. D genes are given only for firm matches. Expanded clones get a size class; other rows say once, few or many, or leave the size out.

V gene	D gene	clone size	J gene	CDR3 length	CDR3 DNA	CDR3 protein
TRBV19	NA	NA	TRBJ1-3	15	TGTGCCAGTAGTACAACCTACAGGGCTGGAAACACCATATATTTT	CASSTTYRAGNTIYF
TRBV3-1/TRBV3-2	TRBD2	few	TRBJ2-7	17	TGTGCCAGCAGCCAAGGGTTTGGTAGCGGGAGTACTTTCGAGCAGTACTTC	CASSQGFGSGSTFEQYF
TRBV7-9	NA	NA	TRBJ2-7	11	TGTGCCAGCAGCTCAACCTACGAGCAGTACTTC	CASSSTYEQYF
TRBV7-2	NA	NA	TRBJ2-3	13	TGTGCCAGCAGCTCACAGGGAACAGATACGCAGTATTTT	CASSSQGTDTQYF
TRBV24-1	TRBD2	NA	TRBJ2-5	16	TGTGCCACCAGTGATTTTGCCATAGCGGGAAAAGAGACCCAGTACTTC	CATSDFAIAGKETQYF
TRBV2	NA	NA	TRBJ2-6	15	TGTGCCAGCAGTCAACAGAGCTCTGGGGCCAACGTCCTGACTTTC	CASSQQSSGANVLTF
TRBV5-8	TRBD1	NA	TRBJ1-4	16	TGTGCCAGCAGCCTAACAGGGGCACCAACTAATGAAAAACTGTTTTTT	CASSLTGAPTNEKLFF
TRBV5-1	NA	NA	TRBJ1-3	16	TGCGCCAGCAGCTCATCGGCGGGGACCTCTGGAAACACCATATATTTT	CASSSSAGTSGNTIYF
TRBV5-8	NA	NA	TRBJ2-1	16	TGTGCCAGCAGCTCCGGACGAGGGAAGTCCTACAATGAGCAGTTCTTC	CASSSGRGKSYNEQFF
TRBV20-1	NA	NA	TRBJ2-5	14	TGCAGTGCTAGTCTACAGGGAGAAGGAGAGACCCAGTACTTC	CSASLQGEGETQYF
TRBV4-2	TRBD2	NA	TRBJ2-2	16	TGTGCCAGCAGCCCAGGGACTAGCGGACCCACCGGGGAGCTGTTTTTT	CASSPGTSGPTGELFF
TRBV2	TRBD2	NA	TRBJ2-1	20	TGTGCCAGCAGTGCTCCGAGCGGGAGGGCCCTCGGGAGCTCCTACAATGAGCAGTTCTTC	CASSAPSGRALGSSYNEQFF
TRBV7-9	TRBD2	once	TRBJ2-3	19	TGTGCCAGCAGCCGGAGGCGTAGCGGGACCCAATGGGGCACAGATACGCAGTATTTT	CASSRRRSGTQWGTDTQYF
TRBV12-3/TRBV12-4	TRBD1	once	TRBJ2-7	13	TGTGCCAGCAGGTTGACAGGGGAGGTCGTGCAGTACTTC	CASRLTGEVVQYF
TRBV3-1/TRBV3-2	NA	few	TRBJ1-1	14	TGTGCCAGCAGCCAAGAAAGCGTGAACACTGAAGCTTTCTTT	CASSQESVNTEAFF
TRBV27	TRBD1	NA	TRBJ1-6	15	TGTGCCAGCAGAGGACAGGGAAGCCATAATTCACCCCTCCACTTT	CASRGQGSHNSPLHF
TRBV6-4	TRBD2	NA	TRBJ2-1	16	TGTGCCAGCAGTGCCCCGACTAGCGGGAGACCGAATGAGCAGTTCTTC	CASSAPTSGRPNEQFF
TRBV12-2	NA	NA	TRBJ2-1	11	TGTGCAAGTCGCCTTAGTGGTGAGCAGTTCTTC	CASRLSGEQFF
TRBV7-2	NA	NA	TRBJ1-1	17	TGTGCCAGCAGCTTCTCCGGTCGGGTTCGGAGCAACACTGAAGCTTTCTTT	CASSFSGRVRSNTEAFF
TRBV19	TRBD2	NA	TRBJ2-7	13	TGTGCCAGCGCTAGCGGGAGGGCCGGCGAGCAGTACTTC	CASASGRAGEQYF
TRBV2	NA	NA	TRBJ1-1	13	TGTGCCCAAACTCGGGGTCAGGACACTGAAGCTTTCTTT	CAQTRGQDTEAFF
TRBV19	NA	once	TRBJ1-3	12	TGTGCCAGTAGTATCTATGGAAACACCATATATTTT	CASSIYGNTIYF
TRBV6-2/TRBV6-3	NA	NA	TRBJ2-7	13	TGTGCCAGCAGTTACGGGCCGTTAATTGAGCAGTACTTC	CASSYGPLIEQYF
TRBV10-2	NA	NA	TRBJ1-2	16	TGCGCCAGCAGTGAGTCCCCCCTCCAGGGCTACTATGGCTACACCTTC	CASSESPLQGYYGYTF
TRBV18	NA	once	TRBJ2-3	14	TGTGCCAGCTCACCACAGGGGGGCACAGATACGCAGTATTTT	CASSPQGGTDTQYF
TRBV19	TRBD2	NA	TRBJ2-7	15	TGTGCCAGTAATACTGGACTAGCGGGATCTGACGAGCAGTACTTC	CASNTGLAGSDEQYF
TRBV9	NA	NA	TRBJ1-2	12	TGTGCCAGCAGCGTAGCTGACTATGGCTACACCTTC	CASSVADYGYTF
TRBV7-8	TRBD2	NA	TRBJ2-5	16	TGTGCCAGCAGCTTAGTGTCTAGCGGGAAGGGAGAGACCCAGTACTTC	CASSLVSSGKGETQYF
TRBV5-1	NA	NA	TRBJ2-5	14	TGCGCCAGCAGCTTGGCGGAGGGGGCCGAGACCCAGTACTTC	CASSLAEGAETQYF
TRBV9	NA	NA	TRBJ2-1	13	TGTGCCAGCAGCGGGGCAGGGCAAAATGAGCAGTTCTTC	CASSGAGQNEQFF
TRBV5-1	NA	NA	TRBJ2-7	14	TGCGCCAGCAGCTTGGTAGAGAGCTCCTACGAGCAGTACTTC	CASSLVESSYEQYF